This T cell receptor beta chain was captured by sequencing in a study of T-cell memory formation after mild COVID-19. Study in general: Largely donor-specific TCR clusters were found.

TCRdb re-called the 5' RACE reads through MiXCR, storing one row per CDR3 protein. The sample yields roughly 200,000 distinct CDR3 sequences, under 20% seen once. CDR3 size: 13 residues. Germline lookup yields CDR1 KGHSH and CDR2 LQKENI. The V gene lost 1 base and the J gene lost 8 bases, with 9 bases spanning the gap. Sequencing input: PBMCs or a T cell subset sorted from them (not recorded which). This TCR was recovered from an adult woman who had mild COVID-19 (a few samples of this study predate the infection). Cell type and time point are not known. The V gene is TRBV18, the J gene TRBJ1-5, with D maybe TRBD1 (5 bases). The CDR3 bases are TGTGCCAGCTCACCACAGGGGAGGGAGCCCCAGCATTTT. It specifies CASSPQGREPQHF.